This entry lists 18 T cell receptor beta chains sequenced from one sample in a study of CD8 T cells in ankylosing spondylitis. General observations from the study: The study identified a TCR beta motif of 7 or 8 highly homologous variants that appeared characteristic of ankylosing spondylitis blood.

TCRdb analysed the 5' RACE reads with MiXCR anew, one entry per CDR3 protein. This sample has 450,000 to 550,000 distinct CDR3 sequences, with approximately 5% found just once. No antigen has been identified for these receptors. Sequenced material: blood, either unsorted or a sorted T cell fraction (not recorded which). The receptors shown here come from a male donor with ankylosing spondylitis.

There are many counts of this clonotype. The chain combines TRBV5-1 with TRBJ1-1, with D possibly matching TRBD1 (5 bases). Germline CDR1 is SGHRS and CDR2 is YFSETQ. V lost 3 bases and J lost 3, with 15 bases in between. CDR3 length equals 15 residues. CDR3 nucleotides: TGCGCCAGCAGCTCGGAGGCAGGGTGGTACACTGAAGCTTTCTTT. It specifies CASSSEAGWYTEAFF.

This clonotype was picked up many times. The rearrangement uses TRBV9 and TRBJ2-3; tentatively, D is TRBD2 (5 bases). The CDR3 totals 15 residues. Germline-derived CDR1 and CDR2 are SGDLS and YYNGEE. V was clipped by 4 bases and J by 0 bases, with 12 bases between them. The CDR3: CASSSGLFSTDTQYF. As DNA, the CDR3 is TGTGCCAGCAGCTCCGGACTGTTCAGCACAGATACGCAGTATTTT.

This clonotype was seen repeatedly, ten times or more. The CDR3 loop is CASSAGTGGAHAEAFF. CDR3 DNA sequence: TGTGCCAGCAGCGCGGGGACAGGGGGCGCGCACGCTGAAGCTTTCTTT. This sequence joins TRBV9 and TRBJ1-1, with 12 bases matching TRBD1. CDR1 is SGDLS, CDR2 YYNGEE, per germline. The CDR3 extends over 16 amino acids. With V trimmed by 3 bases and J by 6 bases, 9 bases remained unmatched.

V usage is TRBV29-1 and J usage is TRBJ2-7; tentative D call: TRBD1 (6 bases). The CDR3 runs to 12 residues. Between the trimmed V and J ends, which lost 2 bases and 5 bases, there was a span of 10 bases. CDR1 and CDR2 from the germline V gene are SQVTM and ANQGSEA. CDR3 in amino acids: CSVEQGIHEQYF. The CDR3 DNA follows: TGCAGCGTTGAACAGGGGATCCACGAGCAGTACTTC.

This clonotype appeared many times. The rearrangement joins TRBV29-1 to TRBJ2-7; D may be TRBD2 (5 bases). Germline assignment: CDR1 SQVTM and CDR2 ANQGSEA. The length of the CDR3 is 14 residues. The V end lost 1 base, the J end lost 2 bases, and 12 bases lay between the germline ends. CDR3 in amino acids: CSVEGGGPTYEQYF. The CDR3, as DNA: TGCAGCGTTGAAGGTGGCGGGCCTACCTACGAGCAGTACTTC.

V and J are TRBV18 and TRBJ2-7; TRBD2 matches 8 bases. The V segment lost 1 base and the J segment 1 base; nucleotides outside the gene matches: 3. Germline CDR1 and CDR2: KGHSH and LQKENI. The CDR3 covers 15 residues. The CDR3, as DNA: TGTGCCAGCTCACCACGCGGGAGGTTTTCCTACGAGCAGTACTTC. As protein: CASSPRGRFSYEQYF.

This clonotype was seen many times. The rearrangement links TRBV20-1 to TRBJ1-6, with TRBD1 as a possible D gene (6 bases). Germline V gene sequence: CDR1 DFQATT, CDR2 SNEGSKA (reference sequence). The V and J ends lost 3 bases and 0 bases respectively, with 15 bases between them. This CDR3 contains 17 residues. CDR3 nucleotides: TGCAGTGCTAGGGACCACAGGGTTAGCTCCTATAATTCACCCCTCCACTTT. This codes for CSARDHRVSSYNSPLHF.

This clonotype has a count of ten or more. The chain couples TRBV28 to TRBJ2-7; maybe TRBD1 (6 bases). This CDR3 region has 14 residues. Germline V gene lookup returns CDR1 MDHEN and CDR2 SYDVKM. The germline V and J ends were trimmed by 3 bases and 4 bases, with 13 bases remaining between them. CDR3 nucleotides: TGTGCCAGCAGTTTGGAGCAGGGGAGTTACGAGCAGTACTTC. Protein product: CASSLEQGSYEQYF.

To note about this clonotype: This may arise from a read error, as a much more abundant clone is one base away. The CDR3 here is CASSQGTGGITVELFF. As DNA, the CDR3 is TGCGCCAGCAGCCAGGGGACAGGGGGAATCACCGTGGAGCTGTTTTTT. The chain combines TRBV4-3 with TRBJ2-2, with 11 bases fitting TRBD1. Germline V gives CDR1 LGHNA, CDR2 YSLEER. The CDR3 is 16 residues long.

The rearrangement joins TRBV11-1 to TRBJ2-3; 10 bases align to TRBD2. CDR1 is SGHAT, CDR2 FQDESV, per germline (reference sequence). With V trimmed by 7 bases and J by 7 bases, 26 bases remained unmatched. This CDR3 region has 20 residues. CDR3 region: CASTPREGASIAGGKNTQYF. The CDR3 DNA follows: TGTGCCAGCACCCCTCGGGAGGGGGCCTCTATAGCGGGAGGCAAGAATACGCAGTATTTT.

Only a few counts were recorded for this clonotype. The chain joins TRBV11-1 to TRBJ2-1; no reliable D call. The germline V gene encodes CDR1 SGHAT and CDR2 FQDESV (reference sequence). With 2 bases removed from V and 7 bases from J, the gap between germline ends came to 9 bases. This CDR3 comprises 13 residues. For the CDR3, the DNA is TGTGCCAGCAGCTTATCGCTTAGAAATGAGCAGTTCTTC. Protein product: CASSLSLRNEQFF.

This clonotype was observed many times. The chain employs TRBV5-1 and TRBJ2-1; weak D call: TRBD2 (6 bases). CDR3 length: 16 amino acids. V was cut by 0 bases and J by 7 bases, with 17 bases left in between. The germline CDR1 and CDR2 sequences are SGHRS and YFSETQ. The CDR3, as DNA: TGCGCCAGCAGCTTGGCCTTTTTAGGGACTTCAAATGAGCAGTTCTTC. It yields the protein CASSLAFLGTSNEQFF.

Ten or more counts support this clonotype. This sequence joins TRBV7-2 and TRBJ1-2, with 9 bases fitting TRBD1. CDR1 is SGHTA, CDR2 FQGNSA, per germline. V lost 4 bases and J lost 8; bases outside the gene matches: 8. The CDR3 is made up of 14 amino acids. The CDR3 protein is CASSSKGTGSGYTF. DNA of the CDR3: TGTGCCAGCAGCTCGAAAGGGACAGGGTCCGGCTACACCTTC.

At least ten counts were recorded for this clonotype. V usage is TRBV6-2 or TRBV6-3 and J usage is TRBJ2-2; maybe TRBD2 (5 bases). CDR3 length: 16 amino acids. The germline V and J ends were trimmed by 2 bases and 4 bases, with 14 bases remaining between them. Germline CDR1 is MNHEY and CDR2 is SVGEGT. The chain's CDR3 is CASSYGGLLGTGELFF. The CDR3 region has the DNA TGTGCCAGCAGTTACGGAGGCCTTCTTGGCACCGGGGAGCTGTTTTTT.

The chain is built from TRBV7-2 and TRBJ2-7; D gene uncertain. This CDR3 is 13 amino acids long. Trimming took 0 bases from V and 6 from J, leaving 9 bases between them. Germline V CDR1 and CDR2: SGHTA, FQGNSA. The CDR3 DNA reads as TGTGCCAGCAGCTTAGCGCACCCGGTCGAGCAGTACTTC. Residues: CASSLAHPVEQYF.

This clonotype has more than one count but fewer than ten. This chain joins TRBV2 and TRBJ2-3; D remains unclear. The germline CDR1 and CDR2 sequences are SNHLY and FYNNEI. V was shortened by 7 bases and J by 2 bases, with 10 bases between the two germline ends. This CDR3 is built from 13 residues. The CDR3 DNA reads as TGTGCCAGCAACGGCCTGAACACAGATACGCAGTATTTT. It specifies CASNGLNTDTQYF.

In this sample, this clonotype turned up many times. CDR3 loop: CASSVQGVERVGHEQFF. The CDR3 region has the DNA TGCGCCAGCAGCGTACAGGGGGTCGAAAGGGTCGGCCATGAGCAGTTCTTC. The chain is built from TRBV10-2 and TRBJ2-1; TRBD1 aligns across 8 bases. The CDR3 covers 17 residues. V lost 6 bases and J lost 8; bases outside the gene matches: 18. Germline CDR1 WSHSY, CDR2 SAAADI.

In its sample, this clonotype was seen many times. The chain has TRBV5-1 and TRBJ2-7; D is uncertain. Trimming took 1 base from V and 3 from J, leaving 11 bases between them. CDR1 is SGHRS and CDR2 is YFSETQ in the germline V gene. The CDR3 totals 14 residues. CDR3 sequence reads: CASSLSPGRYEQYF. CDR3 nucleotides: TGCGCCAGCAGCTTGAGCCCGGGCCGCTACGAGCAGTACTTC.